This is a list of T cell receptor beta chains from one sample in a study of response to subunit inactivated influenza vaccine. TCRdb re-analysed the RT-PCR reads in MiXCR, keeping a single row per CDR3 protein. Of roughly 500,000 distinct CDR3 sequences listed, 15% to 20% are singletons. Sequenced material: CD4+ T cells sorted from PBMCs, taken around 25 months after vaccination. These receptors were taken from a man aged 45 to 75 who received an inactivated influenza vaccine. Both conserved end residues are part of each CDR3. Each record gives: CDR3 protein, CDR3 DNA, clone size, D gene, V gene, J gene. A D gene is named only where the DNA matches it firmly. Clone size is stated in some rows and not others, as once, few, many or a class when expanded.

CDR3 protein: CASQPGVGSYNEQFF; CDR3 DNA: TGTGCCAGCCAGCCCGGAGTGGGCTCCTACAATGAGCAGTTCTTC; clone size: .; D gene: .; V gene: TRBV2; J gene: TRBJ2-1
CDR3 protein: CASRLAGRKDQPQHF; CDR3 DNA: TGTGCCAGCAGACTGGCAGGGAGGAAGGATCAGCCCCAGCATTTT; clone size: few; D gene: .; V gene: TRBV6-2/TRBV6-3; J gene: TRBJ1-5
CDR3 protein: CASSPDRELFF; CDR3 DNA: TGTGCCAGCAGTCCCGACAGGGAGCTGTTTTTT; clone size: .; D gene: .; V gene: TRBV28; J gene: TRBJ2-2
CDR3 protein: CASSRGSGNQPQHF; CDR3 DNA: TGTGCCAGCAGTAGGGGTTCCGGCAATCAGCCCCAGCATTTT; clone size: few; D gene: .; V gene: TRBV2; J gene: TRBJ1-5
CDR3 protein: CASSLADRGSDTQYF; CDR3 DNA: TGCGCCAGCAGCTTGGCGGACAGGGGTTCAGATACGCAGTATTTT; clone size: many; D gene: TRBD1; V gene: TRBV5-1; J gene: TRBJ2-3
CDR3 protein: CASSPIGAGNSPLHF; CDR3 DNA: TGTGCCAGCAGTCCAATCGGGGCCGGAAATTCACCCCTCCACTTT; clone size: few; D gene: .; V gene: TRBV5-6; J gene: TRBJ1-6
CDR3 protein: CATSDTVNNEQFF; CDR3 DNA: TGTGCCACCAGTGATACGGTTAACAATGAGCAGTTCTTC; clone size: few; D gene: .; V gene: TRBV24-1; J gene: TRBJ2-1
CDR3 protein: CASSTTTGVSSYNEQFF; CDR3 DNA: TGTGCCAGCAGCACGACCACAGGGGTTAGCTCCTACAATGAGCAGTTCTTC; clone size: many; D gene: TRBD1; V gene: TRBV7-8; J gene: TRBJ2-1
CDR3 protein: CSANRMGGYTF; CDR3 DNA: TGCAGCGCTAATCGAATGGGAGGCTACACCTTC; clone size: .; D gene: .; V gene: TRBV29-1; J gene: TRBJ1-2
CDR3 protein: CASSLAPEEGPQHF; CDR3 DNA: TGCGCCAGCAGCTTGGCCCCGGAAGAGGGGCCCCAGCATTTT; clone size: few; D gene: .; V gene: TRBV5-1; J gene: TRBJ1-5